This entry features one T cell receptor (beta chain) sequence. Its antigen is unidentified. Libraries were prepared by immunoSEQ multiplex PCR; TCRdb keeps only in-frame clonotypes and omits some of them. The data show 18,000 or so clones, with 75% to 95% seen just once and around 1.6% held by the top ten. The sample comes from a study of monozygotic twins with cystic fibrosis. Across the study: Approximately 2.8 micrograms of fragmented DNA underwent roughly 16 PCR cycles for library preparation.

Study-level points and caveats: Median Simpson clonality of 0.0095 suggested naive T cells predominated.

Material: blood. The TCR sequence derives from a girl aged 2-10 years with cystic fibrosis.

Written as DNA, the CDR3 is TGTGCCAGCAGCCAGCTCCCGACAGGGGGCCTTAATGAGCAGTTCTTC. This encodes CASSQLPTGGLNEQFF. The chain has TRBV7-2 and TRBJ2-1; the match to TRBD1 covers 10 bases. Trimming took 5 bases from V and 7 from J; bases not matched to a gene: 11. CDR3 length: 16 amino acids. CDR1 and CDR2 (germline): SGHTA, FQGNSA.